This T cell receptor (beta chain) stems from a study of vaccination effects on CD4 cells after COVID-19 (dated by TCRdb to between 2021 and 2022). Some background on the complete study: In the ViraFEST assay, PBMC were stimulated with viral peptide pools, and antigen-specific CD4+ T cell clonotypes were then identified by expansion using TCR sequencing. Each participant got two doses of an mRNA SARS-CoV-2 vaccine, either BNT162b2 or mRNA-1273. In a couple of convalescent patients, pre-vaccine samples were collected 16 days and one week ahead of the first dose, 142 and 148 days after COVID-19 diagnosis. Roughly 2 million PBMC per well were cultured in IMDM with around 5% human AB serum, around 10 IU/ml IL-2 and gentamicin, plus 10 ug/ml peptides. SARS-CoV-2 spike-specific CD4+ TCR repertoires were compared before and after mRNA vaccination in COVID-19 convalescent patients and in infection-naive vaccine recipients. A total of 9 to 11 COVID-19 convalescent patients and several SARS-CoV-2-naive healthy vaccine recipients were included in the full study. Cultures from other donors in the study were sequenced with the Oncomine TCR Beta short-read assay on an Illumina iSeq 100.

After around 10 days of culture, CD4+ T cells were isolated with the EasySep CD4+ T cell isolation kit. Convalescent patients had PCR-confirmed SARS-CoV-2 infection between March and December 2020, before Alpha, Beta and Delta variants emerged in the United States. On days 3 and 7, half of the culture medium was replaced with fresh IL-2-containing medium. Unless otherwise noted, each peptide stimulation condition was cultured in triplicate wells. PBMC were separated from whole blood using Ficoll-Paque Plus gradient centrifugation and were then either cryopreserved at -140C or used fresh. The QIAamp micro DNA kit was used to extract genomic DNA from the cultured CD4+ T cells. The library came from the immunoSEQ multiplex PCR assay. DNA from the cultured, isolated CD4+ T cells was subjected to TCR beta CDR3 sequencing. Concerning the study's data processing: Non-productive TCR sequences were discarded, and reads were trimmed to the CDR3 region, with only CDR3s of 7 or more amino acids retained. The MANAFEST web app was used to pick out antigen-specific clonotypes by comparing their expansion in peptide wells with that in reference cultures. To count as positive, a clone had to show expansion at FDR<0.05 compared with the reference and with all other wells, an odds ratio above 5, and a frequency above 0.1% in two replicate wells. Clonotypes significantly expanded in SARS-CoV-2 spike wells and in at least one common cold coronavirus spike condition were defined as cross-reactive. Using the stringdist R package, CDR3 similarity was measured by Levenshtein distance, and unrooted trees were constructed with ape in R 3.6.1. TCRdb holds this immuneACCESS table with in-frame rearrangements only. Some clones are missing; in checked studies, unresolved V genes explain under half, and the rest has no known cause. V and J calls and clone size are given by that table; D and trimming were obtained from the DNA. For this sample there are more than 45,000 clones; roughly 76% appear just once. The top ten clonotypes cover approximately 12% of the sample.

Concerning this clone itself: No antigen is known for it. No qualities accompany the bases; no much larger clone lies one base away.

CDR1 and CDR2, per the germline V gene (reference sequence), are SEHNR and FQNEAQ. Measured from the cysteine to the phenylalanine, the CDR3 is 15 residues long. Kept here is only the CDR3 DNA, which spans 45 bases and is read in frame from base 1. V is shortened by 1 base, J by 5 bases, and the region joining them spans 11 bases. Findings and caveats that apply to the study as a whole: Both infection-induced and vaccine-induced clones contracted markedly at late post-vaccination timepoints, which is consistent with waning T cell responses. In convalescent patients, the post-vaccine spike-reactive repertoire consisted mainly of new vaccine-induced clones, largely distinct from infection-induced clones. The study was limited by a small number of convalescent patients, and early post-infection timepoints were lacking.

The receptor's source is a human donor who had a prior SARS-CoV-2 infection. The chain couples TRBV7-9 to TRBJ2-2; the D gene is not confidently resolved. This specimen consisted of CD4+ T cells from PBMCs cultured without peptide, obtained before COVID-19 vaccination. The DNA sequence is TGTGCCAGCAGCTTAGTTATTTTGGAAACCGGGGAGCTGTTTTTT. Protein translation: CASSLVILETGELFF.